This TCR beta chain was identified in a study of T-cell reconstitution after alpha-beta-depleted transplantation in children. Trimming removed 1 base from V and 3 bases from J, with 21 bases in between. Germline-derived CDR1 and CDR2 are MNHEY and SVGAGI. The CDR3 sequence is 18 residues long. It was with unique molecular identifiers that the TCRbeta library was prepared. One entry per CDR3 protein results from TCRdb running MiXCR on the PCR reads. The sample consists of around 210,000 distinct CDR3 sequences, about 6.6% of them appearing once. Overall study findings and caveats: Several hundred graft clones that had expanded were reportedly the source of alpha-beta T cells about two months after transplant.

This clonotype was detected many times. The antigen remains unidentified. The sequence was collected from a boy between 2 and 10 years old with acute lymphoblastic leukemia, due to receive a stem cell transplant. Source: PBMCs, taken before TCRalphabeta/CD19-depleted stem cell transplant. The rearrangement links TRBV6-5 to TRBJ2-5; D unclear. The CDR3 here is CASSYLVTAPRWEETQYF. CDR3 bases: TGTGCCAGCAGTTACTTGGTCACGGCCCCTAGGTGGGAAGAGACCCAGTACTTC.